This TCR beta chain derives from a study of control samples from healthy donors and cancer patients. Germline V lookup: CDR1 MNHNS, CDR2 SASEGT. The CDR3 length is 15 residues. This table comes from immunoSEQ multiplex PCR, and its TCRdb copy is limited to in-frame clones, with some not included. The sample holds 150,000 or so clones, almost 90% seen once. Only one count was recorded for this clone. One junction end does not reproduce the germline sequence, and a read error may be involved. This chain joins TRBV6-1 and TRBJ1-5; D not resolved. The sequence was obtained from a man aged 18-30 years in good health. Sequencing used blood. The CDR3 nucleotides read TGTGCCAGCAGTGAAAGCGGCCGAAGCAAGCAGCCCCAGCATTTT. It specifies CASSESGRSKQPQHF.